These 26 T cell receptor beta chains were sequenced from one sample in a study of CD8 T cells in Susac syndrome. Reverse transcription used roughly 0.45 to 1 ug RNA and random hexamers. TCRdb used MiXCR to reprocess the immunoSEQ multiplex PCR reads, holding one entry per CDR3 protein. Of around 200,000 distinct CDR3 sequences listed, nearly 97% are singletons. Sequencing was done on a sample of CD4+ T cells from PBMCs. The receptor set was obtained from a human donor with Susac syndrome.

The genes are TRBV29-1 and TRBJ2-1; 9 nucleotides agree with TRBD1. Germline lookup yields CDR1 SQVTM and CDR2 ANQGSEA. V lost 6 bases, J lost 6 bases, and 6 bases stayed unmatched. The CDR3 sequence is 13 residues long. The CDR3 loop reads CSVSGTGPNEQFF. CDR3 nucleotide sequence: TGCAGCGTCTCCGGGACAGGGCCCAATGAGCAGTTCTTC.

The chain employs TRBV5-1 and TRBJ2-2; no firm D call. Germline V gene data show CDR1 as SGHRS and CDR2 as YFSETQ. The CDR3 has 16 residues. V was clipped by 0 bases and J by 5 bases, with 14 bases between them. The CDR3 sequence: CASSLVFQQPTGELFF. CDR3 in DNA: TGCGCCAGCAGCTTGGTTTTCCAGCAACCGACCGGGGAGCTGTTTTTT. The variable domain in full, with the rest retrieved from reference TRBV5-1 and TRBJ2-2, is KAGVTQTPRYLIKTRGQQVTLSCSPISGHRSVSWYQQTPGQGLQFLFEYFSETQRNKGNFPGRFSGRQFSNSRSEMNVSTLELGDSALYLCASSLVFQQPTGELFFGEGSRLTVL.

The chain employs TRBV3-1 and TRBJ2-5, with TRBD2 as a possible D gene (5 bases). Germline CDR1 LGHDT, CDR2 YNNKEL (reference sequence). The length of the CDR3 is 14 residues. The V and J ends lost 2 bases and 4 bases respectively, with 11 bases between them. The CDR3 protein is CASSQLLAVETQYF. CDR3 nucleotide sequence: TGTGCCAGCAGCCAACTTCTAGCAGTAGAGACCCAGTACTTC.

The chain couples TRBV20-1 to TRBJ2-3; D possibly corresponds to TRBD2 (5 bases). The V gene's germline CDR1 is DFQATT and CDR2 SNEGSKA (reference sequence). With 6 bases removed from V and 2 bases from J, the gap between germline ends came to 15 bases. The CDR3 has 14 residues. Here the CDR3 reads CSAKGLIYTDTQYF. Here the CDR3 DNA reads TGCAGTGCCAAAGGACTTATTTACACAGATACGCAGTATTTT.

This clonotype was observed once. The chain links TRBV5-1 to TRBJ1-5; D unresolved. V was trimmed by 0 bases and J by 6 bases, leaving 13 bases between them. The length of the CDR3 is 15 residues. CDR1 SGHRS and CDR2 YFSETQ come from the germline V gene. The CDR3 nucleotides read TGCGCCAGCAGCTTGGCCGAGTGGATGTCTCAGCCCCAGCATTTT. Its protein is CASSLAEWMSQPQHF. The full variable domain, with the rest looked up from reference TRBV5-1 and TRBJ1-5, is KAGVTQTPRYLIKTRGQQVTLSCSPISGHRSVSWYQQTPGQGLQFLFEYFSETQRNKGNFPGRFSGRQFSNSRSEMNVSTLELGDSALYLCASSLAEWMSQPQHFGDGTRLSIL.

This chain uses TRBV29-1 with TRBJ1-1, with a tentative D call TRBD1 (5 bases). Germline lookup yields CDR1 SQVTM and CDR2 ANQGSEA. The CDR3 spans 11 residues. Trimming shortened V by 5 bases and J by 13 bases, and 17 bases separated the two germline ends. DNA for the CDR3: TGCAGCGTTCCCAGTGACAGAGCTGGTTTCTTT. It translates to CSVPSDRAGFF.

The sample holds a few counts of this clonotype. CDR3 in amino acids: CASSLAGYEDTQYF. As DNA, the CDR3 is TGTGCCAGCAGCTTAGCTGGGTACGAAGATACGCAGTATTTT. The chain employs TRBV7-2 and TRBJ2-3; no clear D. CDR1 and CDR2 from the germline V gene are SGHTA and FQGNSA. The V and J ends lost 0 bases and 5 bases respectively, with 9 bases between them. The CDR3 length is 14 residues.

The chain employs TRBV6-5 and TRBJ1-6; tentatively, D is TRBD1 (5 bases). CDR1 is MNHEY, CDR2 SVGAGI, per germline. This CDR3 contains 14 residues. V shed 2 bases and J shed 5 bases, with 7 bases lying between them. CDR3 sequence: CASSYPTDNSPLHF. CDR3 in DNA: TGTGCCAGCAGTTACCCGACAGATAATTCACCCCTCCACTTT.

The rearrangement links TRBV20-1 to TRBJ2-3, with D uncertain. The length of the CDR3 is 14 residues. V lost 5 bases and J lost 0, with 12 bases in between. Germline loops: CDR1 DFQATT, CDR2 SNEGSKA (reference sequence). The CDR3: CSASTYSSTDTQYF. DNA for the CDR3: TGCAGTGCTTCGACTTATTCTAGCACAGATACGCAGTATTTT.

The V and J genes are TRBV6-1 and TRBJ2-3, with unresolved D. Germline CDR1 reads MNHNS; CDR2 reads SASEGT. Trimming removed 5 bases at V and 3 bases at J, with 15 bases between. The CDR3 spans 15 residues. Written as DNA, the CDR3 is TGTGCCAGCAGTTTTTTGGGTCCCCCAACAGATACGCAGTATTTT. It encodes CASSFLGPPTDTQYF.

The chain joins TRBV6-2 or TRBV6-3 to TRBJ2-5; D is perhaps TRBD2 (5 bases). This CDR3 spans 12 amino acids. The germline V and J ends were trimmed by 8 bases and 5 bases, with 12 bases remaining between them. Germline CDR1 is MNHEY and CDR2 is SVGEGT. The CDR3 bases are TGTGCCAGCGGCGGGTCGCGGGAGACCCAGTACTTC. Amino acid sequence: CASGGSRETQYF.

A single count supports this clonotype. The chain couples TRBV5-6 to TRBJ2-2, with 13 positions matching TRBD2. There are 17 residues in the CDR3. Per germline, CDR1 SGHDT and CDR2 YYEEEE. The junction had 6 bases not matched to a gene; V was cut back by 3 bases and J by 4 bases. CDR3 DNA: TGTGCCAGCAGCTGGGGACTAGCGGGAACGGGCACCGGGGAGCTGTTTTTT. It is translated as CASSWGLAGTGTGELFF.

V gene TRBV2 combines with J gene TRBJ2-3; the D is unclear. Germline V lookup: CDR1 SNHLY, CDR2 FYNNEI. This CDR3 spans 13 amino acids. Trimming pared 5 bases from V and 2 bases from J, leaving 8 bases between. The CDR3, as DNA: TGTGCCAGCAGTTGGGCTATCACAGATACGCAGTATTTT. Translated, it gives CASSWAITDTQYF. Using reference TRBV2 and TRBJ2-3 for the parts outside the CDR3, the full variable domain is EPEVTQTPSHQVTQMGQEVILRCVPISNHLYFYWYRQILGQKVEFLVSFYNNEISEKSEIFDDQFSVERPDGSNFTLKIRSTKLEDSAMYFCASSWAITDTQYFGPGTRLTVL.

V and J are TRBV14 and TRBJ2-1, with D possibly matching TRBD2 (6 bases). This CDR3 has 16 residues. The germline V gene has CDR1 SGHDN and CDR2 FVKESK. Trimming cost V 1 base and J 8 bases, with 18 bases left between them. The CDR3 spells CASSQVAGRWFDEQFF. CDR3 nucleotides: TGTGCCAGCAGCCAAGTCGCGGGACGGTGGTTCGATGAGCAGTTCTTC.

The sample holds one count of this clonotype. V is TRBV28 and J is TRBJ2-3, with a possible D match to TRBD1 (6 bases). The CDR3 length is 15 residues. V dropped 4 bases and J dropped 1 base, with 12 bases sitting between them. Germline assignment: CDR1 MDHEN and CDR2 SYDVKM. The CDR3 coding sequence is TGTGCCAGCAGTTCTAACAGGGATCGCACAGATACGCAGTATTTT. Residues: CASSSNRDRTDTQYF. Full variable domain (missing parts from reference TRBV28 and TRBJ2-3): DVKVTQSSRYLVKRTGEKVFLECVQDMDHENMFWYRQDPGLGLRLIYFSYDVKMKEKGDIPEGYSVSREKKERFSLILESASTNQTSMYLCASSSNRDRTDTQYFGPGTRLTVL.

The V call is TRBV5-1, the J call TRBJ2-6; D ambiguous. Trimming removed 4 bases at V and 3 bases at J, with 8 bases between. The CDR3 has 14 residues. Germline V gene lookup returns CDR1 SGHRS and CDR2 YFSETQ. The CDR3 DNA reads TGCGCCAGCAGCGACGTACGTGGGGCCAACGTCCTGACTTTC. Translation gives CASSDVRGANVLTF.

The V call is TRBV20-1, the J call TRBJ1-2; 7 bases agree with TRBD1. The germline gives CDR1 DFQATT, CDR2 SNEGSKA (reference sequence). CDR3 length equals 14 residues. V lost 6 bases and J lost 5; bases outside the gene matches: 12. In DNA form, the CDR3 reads TGCAGTGCCCTCCGACAGGGCCAAGCGTATGGCTACACCTTC. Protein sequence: CSALRQGQAYGYTF.

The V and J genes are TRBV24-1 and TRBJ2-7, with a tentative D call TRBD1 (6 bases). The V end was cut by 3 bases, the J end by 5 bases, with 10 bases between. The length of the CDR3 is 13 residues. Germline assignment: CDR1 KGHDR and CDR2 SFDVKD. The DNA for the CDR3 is TGTGCCACCAGTGATGCCTACAGGGACGAGCAGTACTTC. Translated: CATSDAYRDEQYF.

The CDR3 protein is CASSFTGQGAGYGYTF. The CDR3 nucleotides read TGTGCCAGCAGCTTTACCGGACAGGGCGCCGGGTATGGCTACACCTTC. The chain couples TRBV7-9 to TRBJ1-2; 8 bases are shared with TRBD1. This CDR3 is built from 16 residues. The V gene end was trimmed by 3 bases and the J gene end by 5 bases; junction bases not matched to a gene: 11. In germline, CDR1 is SEHNR, CDR2 FQNEAQ (reference sequence).

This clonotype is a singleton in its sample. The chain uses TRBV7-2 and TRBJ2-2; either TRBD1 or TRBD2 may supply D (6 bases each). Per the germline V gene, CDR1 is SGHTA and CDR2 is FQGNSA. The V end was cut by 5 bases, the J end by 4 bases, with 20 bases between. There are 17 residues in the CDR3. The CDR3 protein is CASSRRDGGWGTGELFF. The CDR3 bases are TGTGCCAGCAGCCGCCGGGACGGGGGCTGGGGCACCGGGGAGCTGTTTTTT.

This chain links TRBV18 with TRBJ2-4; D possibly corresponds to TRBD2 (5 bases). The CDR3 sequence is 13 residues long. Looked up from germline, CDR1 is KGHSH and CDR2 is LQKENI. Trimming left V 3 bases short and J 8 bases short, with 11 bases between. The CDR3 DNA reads TGTGCCAGCTCACCGGCCAACGGGGACATTCAGTACTTC. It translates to CASSPANGDIQYF.

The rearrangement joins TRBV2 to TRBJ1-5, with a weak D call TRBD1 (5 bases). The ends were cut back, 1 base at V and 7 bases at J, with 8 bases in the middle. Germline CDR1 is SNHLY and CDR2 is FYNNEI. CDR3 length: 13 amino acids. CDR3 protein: CASSEVGVQPQHF. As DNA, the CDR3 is TGTGCCAGCAGTGAAGTGGGGGTCCAGCCCCAGCATTTT.

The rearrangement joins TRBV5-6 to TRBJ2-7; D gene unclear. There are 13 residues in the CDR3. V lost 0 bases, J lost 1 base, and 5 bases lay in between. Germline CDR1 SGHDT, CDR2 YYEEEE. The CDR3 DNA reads TGTGCCAGCAGCTTGGTAGGGTCCTACGAGCAGTACTTC. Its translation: CASSLVGSYEQYF.

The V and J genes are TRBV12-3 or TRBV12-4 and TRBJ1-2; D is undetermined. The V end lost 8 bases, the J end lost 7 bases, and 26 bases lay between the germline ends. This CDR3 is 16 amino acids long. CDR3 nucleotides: TGTGCCAGCGCGGACTCCGGTGGACTCTCCTCTCGTGGCTACACCTTC. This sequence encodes CASADSGGLSSRGYTF.

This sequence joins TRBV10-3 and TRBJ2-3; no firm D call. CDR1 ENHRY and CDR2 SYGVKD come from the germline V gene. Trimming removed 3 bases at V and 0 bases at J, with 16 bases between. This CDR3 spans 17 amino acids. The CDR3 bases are TGTGCCATCAGTGATACTGGACGGGCCCAGAGCACAGATACGCAGTATTTT. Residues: CAISDTGRAQSTDTQYF.

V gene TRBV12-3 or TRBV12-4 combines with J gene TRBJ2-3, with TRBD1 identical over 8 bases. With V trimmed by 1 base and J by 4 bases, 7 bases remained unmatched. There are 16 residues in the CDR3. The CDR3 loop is CASSLGGQGVSDTQYF. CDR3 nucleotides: TGTGCCAGCAGTTTAGGAGGACAGGGAGTATCAGATACGCAGTATTTT.